The 23 T cell receptor beta chains below come from one sample, sequenced in a study of beta chain features in type 1 diabetes. Whole-study results and caveats: People with Type 1 diabetes carried modestly yet significantly shorter TCRB CDR3s in all four CD4+ subsets.

Their antigens remain unidentified. Of the isolated RNA, all was reverse transcribed, and so the sequenced material was expressed TCRB transcripts. TCRdb's copy holds only in-frame clones and misses some; the assay was immunoSEQ multiplex PCR. In the table there are approximately 20,000 clones, around three fifths of which are singletons. Sample: stem cell memory CD4+ T cells from blood. The receptor source for this set is a young man with type 1 diabetes.

The table lists this clone with a count of one. The rearrangement links TRBV5-1 to TRBJ2-5; 11 nucleotides match TRBD2. Looked up from germline, CDR1 is SGHRS and CDR2 is YFSETQ. The CDR3 consists of 14 residues. J gave up 5 bases and V 5 bases, and 5 bases lay outside the gene matches. The CDR3 loop reads CASRGGLAGETQYF. For the CDR3, the DNA is TGCGCCAGCAGAGGCGGACTAGCGGGCGAGACCCAGTACTTC.

The chain uses TRBV7-2 and TRBJ2-2; 7 bases fit TRBD1. Germline assignment: CDR1 SGHTA and CDR2 FQGNSA. The length of the CDR3 is 15 residues. V lost 5 bases to trimming and J lost 0 bases; unmatched junction nucleotides: 3. The CDR3, as DNA: TGTGCCAGCAGCCGACAGGGATCGAACACCGGGGAGCTGTTTTTT. Protein product: CASSRQGSNTGELFF.

The chain carries TRBV7-8 and TRBJ1-1, with 11 bases matching TRBD1. The J segment lost 1 base and the V segment lost 3 bases, leaving 1 base of the junction unmatched. The CDR3 contains 15 residues. Germline V gene sequence: CDR1 SGHVS, CDR2 FQNEAQ. CDR3 loop: CASSLGTGGNTEAFF. The DNA for the CDR3 is TGTGCCAGCAGCTTGGGGACAGGGGGGAACACTGAAGCTTTCTTT.

The CDR3 nucleotides read TGTGCCAGCAGCCCCGGGACTAGCGGGACGGAGACCCAGTACTTC. Amino acid sequence: CASSPGTSGTETQYF. The V gene is TRBV6-5, the J gene TRBJ2-5, with TRBD2 matching over 13 bases. Germline lookup yields CDR1 MNHEY and CDR2 SVGAGI. V lost 6 bases and J lost 5; bases outside the gene matches: 6. The length of the CDR3 is 15 residues.

The rearrangement uses TRBV7-6 and TRBJ1-3; D is uncertain. The V end was cut by 1 base, the J end by 0 bases, with 7 bases between. CDR1 and CDR2 from the germline V gene are SGHVS and FNYEAQ. There are 15 residues in the CDR3. CDR3 DNA: TGTGCCAGCAGCTTAGGCGGCAGCTCTGGAAACACCATATATTTT. Its translation is CASSLGGSSGNTIYF.

This clone has more than one count but fewer than ten. The chain joins TRBV7-2 to TRBJ2-1; TRBD1 agrees at 7 bases. CDR1 and CDR2 from the germline V gene are SGHTA and FQGNSA. The CDR3 is 14 amino acids. J was trimmed by 13 bases and V by 1 base; bases with no gene match: 10. This CDR3 is CASSLGSLGTVQFF. CDR3 in DNA: TGTGCCAGCAGCTTAGGAAGTTTAGGGACAGTTCAGTTCTTC.

This clone is a singleton in its sample. The chain uses TRBV11-2 and TRBJ2-2; D remains ambiguous. Trimming left V 2 bases short and J 1 base short, with 5 bases between. The CDR3 spans 14 residues. Germline loops: CDR1 SGHAT, CDR2 FQNNGV. CDR3 loop: CASSLSMNTGELFF. The CDR3 nucleotides read TGTGCCAGCAGCTTATCAATGAACACCGGGGAGCTGTTTTTT.

V is TRBV5-1 and J is TRBJ1-6; D perhaps matches TRBD1 (6 bases). Germline lookup yields CDR1 SGHRS and CDR2 YFSETQ. V was cut by 5 bases and J by 6 bases, with 12 bases left in between. The CDR3 totals 14 residues. CDR3 protein: CASSYQGFNSPLHF. CDR3 coding DNA: TGCGCCAGCAGTTATCAGGGGTTTAATTCACCCCTCCACTTT. Drawing the rest from reference TRBV5-1 and TRBJ1-6, the complete variable domain is KAGVTQTPRYLIKTRGQQVTLSCSPISGHRSVSWYQQTPGQGLQFLFEYFSETQRNKGNFPGRFSGRQFSNSRSEMNVSTLELGDSALYLCASSYQGFNSPLHFGNGTRLTVT.

This clone has more than one count but fewer than ten. This chain uses TRBV18 with TRBJ2-1; a possible D gene is TRBD2 (5 bases). V was pared by 4 bases and J by 6 bases, with 16 bases between. Germline CDR1 is KGHSH and CDR2 is LQKENI. CDR3 length: 15 residues. The CDR3 nucleotides are TGTGCCAGCTCACTACCACAGCGGCAGATCAATGAGCAGTTCTTC. It specifies CASSLPQRQINEQFF.

J is TRBJ2-7 and V is TRBV28, with 9 positions matching TRBD1. The germline V gene encodes CDR1 MDHEN and CDR2 SYDVKM. The CDR3 runs 16 residues. With 4 bases clipped from V and 7 bases from J, the junction kept 14 bases outside the gene matches. The CDR3 protein is CASSSRGTGIPGEQYF. The CDR3 coding sequence is TGTGCCAGCAGTTCGCGGGGGACAGGGATCCCAGGAGAGCAGTACTTC. Complete variable domain (other parts from reference TRBV28 and TRBJ2-7): DVKVTQSSRYLVKRTGEKVFLECVQDMDHENMFWYRQDPGLGLRLIYFSYDVKMKEKGDIPEGYSVSREKKERFSLILESASTNQTSMYLCASSSRGTGIPGEQYFGPGTRLTVT.

The chain recombines TRBV11-2 with TRBJ2-7; D uncertain. This CDR3 has 15 residues. Trimming shortened V by 0 bases and J by 0 bases, and 9 bases separated the two germline ends. Germline V CDR1 and CDR2: SGHAT, FQNNGV. The CDR3 here is CASSLDDWSSYEQYF. The CDR3 DNA reads TGTGCCAGCAGCTTAGATGACTGGAGCTCCTACGAGCAGTACTTC.

The chain couples TRBV5-5 to TRBJ2-2, with 8 bases identical to TRBD1. The V gene end was trimmed by 4 bases and the J gene end by 3 bases; junction bases not matched to a gene: 11. The germline gives CDR1 SGHKS, CDR2 YYEKEE (reference sequence). The length of the CDR3 is 17 residues. This chain's CDR3 is CASSIFQGAVDTGELFF. CDR3 coding DNA: TGTGCCAGCAGCATTTTTCAGGGGGCTGTTGACACCGGGGAGCTGTTTTTT.

CDR3 in amino acids: CASSLFRLRSGANVLTF. The CDR3 bases are TGTGCCAGCAGTTTATTCCGACTCCGCTCTGGGGCCAACGTCCTGACTTTC. The J gene is TRBJ2-6, the V gene TRBV28; no firm D call. From germline, CDR1 is MDHEN and CDR2 SYDVKM. V shed 1 base and J shed 0 bases, with 10 bases lying between them. This CDR3 contains 17 residues.

The rearrangement links TRBV18 to TRBJ1-1, with 7 nucleotides matching TRBD1. There are 16 residues in the CDR3. The germline V gene has CDR1 KGHSH and CDR2 LQKENI. Trimming took 3 bases from V and 0 from J; bases not matched to a gene: 7. CDR3 loop: CASSPPNRGLNTEAFF. The CDR3 DNA reads as TGTGCCAGCTCACCTCCAAACAGGGGATTGAACACTGAAGCTTTCTTT. Filled out from reference TRBV18 and TRBJ1-1, the complete variable domain reads NAGVMQNPRHLVRRRGQEARLRCSPMKGHSHVYWYRQLPEEGLKFMVYLQKENIIDESGMPKERFSAEFPKEGPSILRIQQVVRGDSAAYFCASSPPNRGLNTEAFFGQGTRLTVV.

This clone was seen a single time. The chain joins TRBV27 to TRBJ2-6; unclear D gene. CDR1 is MNHEY and CDR2 is SMNVEV in the germline V gene (reference sequence). Trimming left V 4 bases short and J 0 bases short, with 7 bases between. This CDR3 has 15 residues. The CDR3 nucleotides read TGTGCCAGCAGTTCCCCCCGCTCTGGGGCCAACGTCCTGACTTTC. It translates to CASSSPRSGANVLTF.

The V call is TRBV25-1, the J call TRBJ1-6, with D possibly being TRBD1 (6 bases). This CDR3 contains 16 residues. V shed 3 bases and J shed 5 bases, with 14 bases lying between them. Germline lookup yields CDR1 MGHDK and CDR2 SYGVNS. DNA for the CDR3: TGTGCCAGCAGTGACCCTAGGCGGGGGCATAATTCACCCCTCCACTTT. Translating gives CASSDPRRGHNSPLHF.

This chain uses TRBV7-8 with TRBJ2-5; 8 nucleotides agree with TRBD1. This CDR3 spans 21 amino acids. The V gene end was trimmed by 5 bases and the J gene end by 1 base; junction bases not matched to a gene: 24. CDR1 and CDR2 (germline): SGHVS, FQNEAQ. The CDR3 nucleotides read TGTGCCAGCAGCCGGATTTCGACCCTTATAGGGCAGGGGGCTGGCCAAGAGACCCAGTACTTC. This codes for CASSRISTLIGQGAGQETQYF.

CDR3 bases: TGCGCCAGCAGCTTGGATATCCCAGGGATAGCCAAAAACATTCAGTACTTC. It yields the protein CASSLDIPGIAKNIQYF. The chain is built from TRBV5-1 and TRBJ2-4, with D possibly being TRBD1 (5 bases). Trimming took off 0 bases at V and 0 bases at J, with 13 bases between the two ends. The CDR3 loop spans 17 amino acids. Germline values: CDR1 SGHRS, CDR2 YFSETQ.

V and J are TRBV7-2 and TRBJ2-1; TRBD2 agrees at 7 bases. The J segment lost 1 base and the V segment lost 5 bases, leaving 5 bases of the junction unmatched. The CDR3 length is 15 residues. Germline values: CDR1 SGHTA, CDR2 FQGNSA. Written as DNA, the CDR3 is TGTGCCAGCAGCCCAGAACTAGCGTCCTACAATGAGCAGTTCTTC. It encodes CASSPELASYNEQFF.

This clone came up a few times. The V call is TRBV6-4, the J call TRBJ2-1, with TRBD2 matching over 8 bases. V lost 3 bases, J lost 6 bases, and 7 bases stayed unmatched. The CDR3 runs to 15 residues. Germline CDR1 and CDR2: MRHNA and SNTAGT. CDR3 region: CASSDGPAGANEQFF. The CDR3 nucleotides are TGTGCCAGCAGTGATGGCCCAGCGGGAGCCAATGAGCAGTTCTTC.

This chain uses TRBV7-2 with TRBJ2-7, with 11 bases fitting TRBD2. Per germline, CDR1 SGHTA and CDR2 FQGNSA. This CDR3 spans 14 amino acids. The V gene end was trimmed by 6 bases and the J gene end by 4 bases; junction bases not matched to a gene: 5. CDR3 DNA: TGTGCCAGCAGTCCGGGACTAGCGGTTTACGAGCAGTACTTC. Encoded protein: CASSPGLAVYEQYF.

The table lists this clone with a few counts. The rearrangement joins TRBV6-5 to TRBJ2-2; 8 bases agree with TRBD2. The V segment lost 6 bases and the J segment 7 bases; nucleotides outside the gene matches: 10. Germline values: CDR1 MNHEY, CDR2 SVGAGI. This CDR3 spans 15 amino acids. The CDR3 DNA reads TGTGCCAGCAGCCGTAATCTCGGGGGGGGCGGGGAGCTGTTTTTT. Amino acids: CASSRNLGGGGELFF.

The chain recombines TRBV2 with TRBJ2-2, with 13 positions matching TRBD2. Unmatched junction bases numbered 5, after V lost 8 bases and J lost 5 bases. Germline CDR1 reads SNHLY; CDR2 reads FYNNEI. This CDR3 comprises 15 residues. The DNA of the CDR3 is TGTGCCAGCGGACTAGCGGGAGCGAGAACCGGGGAGCTGTTTTTT. Translating it yields CASGLAGARTGELFF.